This TCR beta chain was recorded in a study of blood T cell repertoires in COVID-19. Study overall: Both acute and convalescent COVID-19 samples were obtained from the United States, Italy and Spain. T cells, B-cell-depleted T cells, or PBMCs provided the cDNA or gDNA that served as material.

The authors' processing: Quantification of nucleated cells was approximated via reference gene primer amplification. The assay was immunoSEQ multiplex PCR, and TCRdb's table has in-frame clones only and misses some. D and trimming were read from the DNA, whereas the V and J calls and clone size are those reported in that table. This sample has about 330,000 clones; roughly 90% occur once, and the top ten carry under 5%. The CDR3 length is 16 residues. V was pared by 5 bases and J by 0 bases, with 6 bases of the junction left unmatched. Per germline, CDR1 SGHTA and CDR2 FQGNSA. This TCR derives from a woman aged 45-59 years with active or convalescent COVID-19. The chain combines TRBV7-2 with TRBJ2-1; 8 positions agree with TRBD2. Sequenced: peripheral blood. The CDR3 DNA reads as TGTGCCAGCAGCCCATTAGCGGGGTACTCCTACAATGAGCAGTTCTTC. This translates into CASSPLAGYSYNEQFF.